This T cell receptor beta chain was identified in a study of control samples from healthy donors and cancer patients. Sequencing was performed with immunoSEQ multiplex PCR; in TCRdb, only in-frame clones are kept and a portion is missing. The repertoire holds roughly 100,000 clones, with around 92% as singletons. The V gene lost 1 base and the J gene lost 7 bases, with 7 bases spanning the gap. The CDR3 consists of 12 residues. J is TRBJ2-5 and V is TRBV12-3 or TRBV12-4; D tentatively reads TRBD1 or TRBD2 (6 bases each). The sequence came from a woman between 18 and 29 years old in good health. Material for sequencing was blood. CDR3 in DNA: TGTGCCAGCAGTTTAGAGGGGGGGACCCAGTACTTC. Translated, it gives CASSLEGGTQYF.